The next 21 T cell receptor beta chains were all read from a single sample in a study of shared clonotypes between healthy human individuals. Measured with immunoSEQ multiplex PCR; TCRdb has only the in-frame clones, and not every one. Among about 2 million clones, 85% to 95% were seen once, and the ten largest hold 0.13%. The sample consisted of naive CD4+ T cells sorted from blood. Subset noted: CD45RA+ positively selected. The receptor set was obtained from a man younger than 30 in good health.

This clone came up once. The V gene is TRBV5-1, the J gene TRBJ1-2; 9 nucleotides line up with TRBD1. V shed 0 bases, J shed 4 bases, and the junction held 4 bases outside the gene matches. The CDR3 extends over 15 amino acids. CDR1 is SGHRS, CDR2 YFSETQ, per germline. CDR3 coding DNA: TGCGCCAGCAGCTTGGACAGGGGGCGAGTCTATGGCTACACCTTC. It specifies CASSLDRGRVYGYTF.

The rearrangement links TRBV6-5 to TRBJ1-5; no firm D call. Germline V CDR1 and CDR2: MNHEY, SVGAGI. V dropped 5 bases and J dropped 4 bases, with 9 bases sitting between them. This CDR3 is built from 13 residues. CDR3 loop: CASSPLANQPQHF. CDR3 DNA: TGTGCCAGCAGTCCCCTGGCGAATCAGCCCCAGCATTTT.

V is TRBV30 and J is TRBJ1-1; no clear D. Germline lookup yields CDR1 GTSNPN and CDR2 SVGIG (reference sequence). The CDR3 extends over 11 amino acids. V lost 2 bases and J lost 5, with 6 bases in between. CDR3 loop: CAWSSSTEAFF. CDR3 DNA: TGTGCCTGGAGTAGCAGTACTGAAGCTTTCTTT.

V is TRBV15 and J is TRBJ2-3; D is possibly TRBD1 or TRBD2 (6 bases each). The CDR3 has 16 residues. V gave up 6 bases and J gave up 2 bases, with 18 bases separating them. The germline CDR1 and CDR2 sequences are LNHNV and YYDKDF (reference sequence). The CDR3 loop is CATRPWGAGNTDTQYF. Here the CDR3 DNA reads TGTGCCACCAGGCCTTGGGGGGCGGGGAACACAGATACGCAGTATTTT.

The chain carries TRBV6-5 and TRBJ1-1; a possible D gene is TRBD1 (6 bases). This CDR3 region has 13 residues. CDR1 and CDR2 (germline): MNHEY, SVGAGI. V lost 4 bases, J lost 4 bases, and 10 bases lay in between. The DNA for the CDR3 is TGTGCCAGCAGTTCAGGGGTTGCCACTGAAGCTTTCTTT. It is translated as CASSSGVATEAFF.

The J gene is TRBJ2-1, the V gene TRBV6-5; the match to TRBD2 covers 10 bases. CDR3 size: 15 residues. Germline values: CDR1 MNHEY, CDR2 SVGAGI. V dropped 4 bases and J dropped 8; count of bases not matched to a gene: 8. The CDR3 region is CASSFQTSGIYEQFF. CDR3 nucleotide sequence: TGTGCCAGCAGTTTCCAAACTAGCGGGATTTATGAGCAGTTCTTC.

The DNA of the CDR3 is TGCGCCAGCAGCTCCGCGGGGGGGCCCCTCGAGCAGTACTTC. Protein product: CASSSAGGPLEQYF. This sequence joins TRBV5-1 and TRBJ2-7, with 9 bases fitting TRBD2. Germline V CDR1 and CDR2: SGHRS, YFSETQ. V shed 3 bases and J 6 bases; nucleotides not matched to a gene: 7. The CDR3 has 14 residues.

V is TRBV7-2 and J is TRBJ1-2, with unresolved D. The V end was cut by 5 bases, the J end by 5 bases, with 9 bases between. The CDR3 totals 12 residues. The germline CDR1 and CDR2 sequences are SGHTA and FQGNSA. For the CDR3, the DNA is TGTGCCAGCAGCCAAGACGGGTATGGCTACACCTTC. Its protein is CASSQDGYGYTF.

This chain links TRBV7-2 with TRBJ2-7; TRBD2 aligns across 8 bases. The CDR3 sequence is 15 residues long. V shed 5 bases, J shed 4 bases, and the junction held 10 bases outside the gene matches. CDR1 and CDR2 from the germline V gene are SGHTA and FQGNSA. The CDR3 protein is CASSMASGPIYEQYF. CDR3 coding DNA: TGTGCCAGCAGCATGGCTAGCGGGCCGATTTACGAGCAGTACTTC.

The gene calls are TRBV28 and TRBJ1-4, with TRBD1 identical over 7 bases. The germline gives CDR1 MDHEN, CDR2 SYDVKM. The trim removed 5 bases at V and 5 bases at J, leaving 14 bases unmatched. The CDR3 is made up of 17 amino acids. CDR3 region: CASSVRQGVGFNEKLFF. The CDR3 DNA follows: TGTGCCAGCAGTGTCCGACAGGGAGTGGGATTCAATGAAAAACTGTTTTTT.

This clone was seen just once. V is TRBV19 and J is TRBJ1-2, with D maybe TRBD1 (5 bases). V shed 4 bases and J shed 8 bases, with 20 bases lying between them. The CDR3 extends over 15 amino acids. CDR1 LNHDA and CDR2 SQIVND come from the germline V gene (reference sequence). The CDR3 here is CASSTTPSFNRGYTF. In nucleotides, the CDR3 is TGTGCCAGTAGTACCACCCCATCGTTCAACAGGGGCTACACCTTC.

Remarks on this clone: In the same sample, other DNA sequences code for this CDR3. CDR3 bases: TGTGCCAGCAGTTTTCGGGGAGACGGAAACACCATATATTTT. Amino acids: CASSFRGDGNTIYF. The chain carries TRBV28 and TRBJ1-3; D ambiguous. The CDR3 length is 14 residues. The V gene's germline CDR1 is MDHEN and CDR2 SYDVKM. The V gene lost 3 bases and the J gene lost 4 bases, with 10 bases spanning the gap.

The J gene is TRBJ1-1, the V gene TRBV5-1; the match to TRBD1 covers 7 bases. The CDR3 has 14 residues. Unmatched junction bases numbered 5, after V lost 4 bases and J lost 2 bases. Germline V gene data show CDR1 as SGHRS and CDR2 as YFSETQ. The CDR3: CASSRGTDNTEAFF. The CDR3 DNA sequence: TGCGCCAGCAGCCGCGGGACAGATAACACTGAAGCTTTCTTT.

This clone was seen ten or more times. The chain carries TRBV12-2 and TRBJ1-3. TRBV12-2 is labeled a pseudogene. CDR3 length: 18 amino acids. CDR3 bases: TGTGCAAGTCGCTTAGAAGCGGGACACCTGAGCTCTGGAAACACCATATATTTT. Protein product: CASRLEAGHLSSGNTIYF.

The chain is built from TRBV29-1 and TRBJ2-3; 8 nucleotides match TRBD2. The J segment lost 4 bases and the V segment lost 8 bases, leaving 8 bases of the junction unmatched. The CDR3 is 13 residues long. The V gene's germline CDR1 is SQVTM and CDR2 ANQGSEA. The CDR3 DNA reads as TGCAGCTCAAGCGGGAGTACCGCAGATACGCAGTATTTT. It codes for CSSSGSTADTQYF.

The rearrangement joins TRBV6-5 to TRBJ2-2; D remains ambiguous. This CDR3 is 15 amino acids long. With 7 bases removed from V and 0 bases from J, the gap between germline ends came to 12 bases. From germline, CDR1 is MNHEY and CDR2 SVGAGI. The CDR3 DNA follows: TGTGCCAGCACACCCTATTCGGCGAACACCGGGGAGCTGTTTTTT. Encoded protein: CASTPYSANTGELFF.

The chain employs TRBV5-5 and TRBJ1-4; D gene unclear. Per the germline V gene, CDR1 is SGHKS and CDR2 is YYEKEE (reference sequence). V was pared by 3 bases and J by 8 bases, with 14 bases between. CDR3 length equals 14 residues. Here the CDR3 DNA reads TGTGCCAGCAGCTGGGAGACTTTCTACGAAAAACTGTTTTTT. It specifies CASSWETFYEKLFF.

A single count supports this clone. The chain joins TRBV18 to TRBJ2-3, with D uncertain. The CDR3 runs 15 residues. The germline V gene encodes CDR1 KGHSH and CDR2 LQKENI. Trimming removed 3 bases from V and 5 bases from J, with 15 bases in between. CDR3 residues: CASSPLSEAGDTQYF. The CDR3 region has the DNA TGTGCCAGCTCACCTCTATCGGAAGCCGGAGATACGCAGTATTTT.

The chain links TRBV7-6 to TRBJ2-5; 7 bases are shared with TRBD1. V lost 5 bases, J lost 5 bases, and 8 bases stayed unmatched. The CDR3 is made up of 14 amino acids. Germline assignment: CDR1 SGHVS and CDR2 FNYEAQ. In DNA, the CDR3 is TGTGCCAGCAGCCTACAGGGGTGGAGGGAGACCCAGTACTTC. Residues: CASSLQGWRETQYF.

V gene TRBV5-5 combines with J gene TRBJ1-1; no clear D. Germline CDR1 is SGHKS and CDR2 is YYEKEE (reference sequence). Trimming took 0 bases from V and 3 from J, leaving 3 bases between them. There are 12 residues in the CDR3. The CDR3 region has the DNA TGTGCCAGCAGCTTGGCCCACACTGAAGCTTTCTTT. Translated: CASSLAHTEAFF.

The chain links TRBV11-3 to TRBJ2-5; a weak D match, TRBD1 (6 bases). This CDR3 spans 13 amino acids. The germline V gene encodes CDR1 SGHNT and CDR2 YENEEA. V gave up 6 bases and J gave up 4 bases, with 12 bases separating them. CDR3 nucleotides: TGTGCCAGCAGTTCAGGGGCCTTAGAGACCCAGTACTTC. Protein: CASSSGALETQYF.